Below are 21 T cell receptor beta chains sequenced from a single sample in a study of blood T cell repertoires in COVID-19 (dated by TCRdb to about 2020). Receptor amplification or capture employed the immunoSEQ multiplex PCR assay. TCRdb provides this immuneACCESS table in a form limited to in-frame rearrangements. Some clones are lacking; in checked studies, under half of them reflect an unresolved V gene, and why the rest are absent is not known. The sample has 350,000 or so clones on record, around 90% of them singletons. The ten largest clones add up to 3% to 4% of the sample. The material sequenced was peripheral blood. The receptors were sampled from an older woman with COVID-19, enrolled during active disease.

This chain connects TRBV30 to TRBJ1-6; D remains ambiguous. The CDR3 sequence is 12 residues long. The V end lost 6 bases, the J end lost 10 bases, and 13 bases lay between the germline ends. Germline assignment: CDR1 GTSNPN and CDR2 SVGIG (reference sequence). CDR3 sequence: CACTFRESPLHF. The CDR3, as DNA: TGTGCCTGCACTTTCCGCGAATCACCCCTCCACTTT. Together with reference TRBV30 and TRBJ1-6, the CDR3 gives the full variable domain: SQTIHQWPATLVQPVGSPLSLECTVEGTSNPNLYWYRQAAGRGLQLLFYSVGIGQISSEVPQNLSASRPQDRQFILSSKKLLLSDSGFYLCACTFRESPLHFGNGTRLTVT.

The J gene is TRBJ2-1, the V gene TRBV15, with 9 bases lining up with TRBD2. The CDR3 has 18 residues. The ends lost 0 bases at V and 4 bases at J; junction bases unmatched: 10. The germline CDR1 and CDR2 sequences are LNHNV and YYDKDF (reference sequence). The CDR3 spells CATSRDLRGGNLYNEQFF. The CDR3 DNA sequence: TGTGCCACCAGCAGAGATTTGCGGGGGGGCAACCTTTACAATGAGCAGTTCTTC. Full variable domain (outside the CDR3, taken from reference TRBV15 and TRBJ2-1): DAMVIQNPRYQVTQFGKPVTLSCSQTLNHNVMYWYQQKSSQAPKLLFHYYDKDFNNEADTPDNFQSRRPNTSFCFLDIRSPGLGDTAMYLCATSRDLRGGNLYNEQFFGPGTRLTVL.

The chain links TRBV7-9 to TRBJ1-6; 7 bases align to TRBD1. Germline-derived CDR1 and CDR2 are SEHNR and FQNEAQ (reference sequence). The CDR3 runs to 13 residues. V lost 5 bases, J lost 8 bases, and 3 bases stayed unmatched. CDR3 region: CASSRTGDSPLHF. The CDR3 DNA sequence: TGTGCCAGCAGCAGAACAGGGGATTCACCCCTCCACTTT.

The rearrangement uses TRBV27 and TRBJ1-1; 7 positions agree with TRBD1. V trimming: 7 bases; J trimming: 0 bases; junction bases outside the gene matches: 20. The germline CDR1 and CDR2 sequences are MNHEY and SMNVEV (reference sequence). This CDR3 has 19 amino acids. The CDR3 here is CASTLRGTSTGLLNTEAFF. The CDR3 region has the DNA TGTGCCAGCACCTTAAGGGGTACTTCGACAGGGCTCCTGAACACTGAAGCTTTCTTT.

The chain links TRBV28 to TRBJ1-2; D ambiguous. Germline CDR1 is MDHEN and CDR2 is SYDVKM. The CDR3 has 14 residues. V was pared by 7 bases and J by 1 base, with 13 bases between. The CDR3 is CASIPTAVNYGYTF. CDR3 in DNA: TGTGCCAGCATCCCCACAGCGGTTAACTATGGCTACACCTTC.

The chain has TRBV7-9 and TRBJ1-3, with 7 bases identical to TRBD1. Germline-derived CDR1 and CDR2 are SEHNR and FQNEAQ (reference sequence). V lost 5 bases to trimming and J lost 4 bases; unmatched junction nucleotides: 2. The CDR3 covers 13 residues. The CDR3 spells CASSPGQGNTIYF. Written as DNA, the CDR3 is TGTGCCAGCAGCCCGGGACAGGGAAACACCATATATTTT. Drawing the rest from reference TRBV7-9 and TRBJ1-3, the complete variable domain is DTGVSQNPRHKITKRGQNVTFRCDPISEHNRLYWYRQTLGQGPEFLTYFQNEAQLEKSRLLSDRFSAERPKGSFSTLEIQRTEQGDSAMYLCASSPGQGNTIYFGEGSWLTVV.

The J gene is TRBJ1-1, the V gene TRBV6-6; TRBD1 matches at 7 bases. Germline assignment: CDR1 MNHNY and CDR2 SVGAGI (reference sequence). The CDR3 has 15 residues. Unmatched junction bases numbered 6, after V lost 5 bases and J lost 0 bases. In DNA form, the CDR3 reads TGTGCCAGCAGTACAACAGGGGCCTTGAACACTGAAGCTTTCTTT. It codes for CASSTTGALNTEAFF.

The CDR3 DNA reads TGTGCCAGTAGTATCCCAGGACAGGGCAATTCACCCCTCCACTTT. Translation: CASSIPGQGNSPLHF. This rearrangement joins TRBV19 to TRBJ1-6; 8 bases line up with TRBD1. After removal of 3 bases from V and 7 bases from J, the junction contained 5 bases not matched to a gene. Germline V CDR1 and CDR2: LNHDA, SQIVND (reference sequence). The CDR3 covers 15 residues.

The chain has TRBV18 and TRBJ2-1, with 13 bases that match TRBD2. Germline values: CDR1 KGHSH, CDR2 LQKENI. This CDR3 is built from 17 residues. V lost 1 base and J lost 9; bases outside the gene matches: 9. This CDR3 is CASSPHLLAGGPGEQFF. As DNA, the CDR3 is TGTGCCAGCTCACCACACTTACTAGCGGGGGGGCCAGGTGAGCAGTTCTTC.

This rearrangement joins TRBV4-1 to TRBJ2-4, with D possibly TRBD2 on 5 matching bases. The CDR3 has 18 amino acids. From germline, CDR1 is MGHRA and CDR2 YSYEKL. The V and J ends lost 2 bases and 3 bases respectively, with 20 bases between them. DNA of the CDR3: TGCGCCAGCAGCCAAAGGCCCGGGATCCTCGATGGCAAAAACATTCAGTACTTC. This codes for CASSQRPGILDGKNIQYF.

This clone showed up just once. The chain employs TRBV19 and TRBJ2-7, with no clear D. Germline CDR1 reads LNHDA; CDR2 reads SQIVND (reference sequence). This CDR3 is 13 amino acids long. Trimming removed 5 bases from V and 5 bases from J, with 13 bases in between. The CDR3 protein is CASSGPFFDEQYF. Here the CDR3 DNA reads TGTGCCAGTAGTGGGCCCTTCTTCGACGAGCAGTACTTC.

The V gene is TRBV27, the J gene TRBJ1-5, with 8 bases that match TRBD1. The CDR3 length is 14 residues. Trimming took 2 bases from V and 4 from J; bases not matched to a gene: 1. Germline CDR1 is MNHEY and CDR2 is SMNVEV (reference sequence). CDR3 coding DNA: TGTGCCAGCAGTTTAACAGGGGGTAATCAGCCCCAGCATTTT. This gives the protein CASSLTGGNQPQHF.

This chain uses TRBV18 with TRBJ1-6, with D perhaps matching TRBD1 (6 bases). The CDR3 is made up of 15 amino acids. V was trimmed by 3 bases and J by 8 bases, leaving 14 bases between them. The V gene's germline CDR1 is KGHSH and CDR2 LQKENI. CDR3 protein: CASSPPGGVDSPLHF. The CDR3 nucleotides are TGTGCCAGCTCACCGCCTGGGGGCGTCGATTCACCCCTCCACTTT.

This chain links TRBV9 with TRBJ1-5; perhaps TRBD1 as D (6 bases). CDR1 and CDR2 (germline): SGDLS, YYNGEE. Trimming pared 7 bases from V and 3 bases from J, leaving 14 bases between. The CDR3 covers 14 residues. In DNA form, the CDR3 reads TGTGCCAGCGGCCAGGGGCTTCTCAATCAGCCCCAGCATTTT. Translating it yields CASGQGLLNQPQHF.

The chain combines TRBV30 with TRBJ2-2; 10 bases match TRBD2. The CDR3 covers 14 residues. Germline values: CDR1 GTSNPN, CDR2 SVGIG (reference sequence). The V segment lost 4 bases and the J segment 6 bases; nucleotides outside the gene matches: 5. This CDR3 is CAWKKRGGPGELFF. The CDR3 DNA follows: TGTGCCTGGAAAAAGCGGGGGGGCCCCGGGGAGCTGTTTTTT.

The J gene is TRBJ1-4, the V gene TRBV2, with D perhaps matching TRBD1 (5 bases). CDR3 size: 16 residues. Germline values: CDR1 SNHLY, CDR2 FYNNEI. V was cut by 6 bases and J by 1 base, with 15 bases left in between. CDR3 DNA sequence: TGTGCCAGCAGGGGACTTACTATGGGAACTAATGAAAAACTGTTTTTT. Protein: CASRGLTMGTNEKLFF.

V gene TRBV3-1 (or the pseudogene TRBV3-2) combines with J gene TRBJ1-2, with a weak D call TRBD1 (5 bases). With 5 bases removed from V and 4 bases from J, the gap between germline ends came to 14 bases. This CDR3 contains 14 residues. Germline values: CDR1 LGHDT, CDR2 YNNKEL (reference sequence). CDR3 nucleotide sequence: TGTGCCAGCAGCTCAAGGGGCCCCATCTATGGCTACACCTTC. Translated: CASSSRGPIYGYTF.

The chain has TRBV6-1 and TRBJ1-3; a possible D gene is TRBD1 (5 bases). CDR1 and CDR2 from the germline V gene are MNHNS and SASEGT. V gave up 2 bases and J gave up 2 bases, with 7 bases separating them. This CDR3 comprises 14 residues. The CDR3 DNA reads TGTGCCAGCAGTGAACAGGGTACTGGAAACACCATATATTTT. This gives the protein CASSEQGTGNTIYF.

J is TRBJ2-4 and V is TRBV3-1 (or the pseudogene TRBV3-2), with TRBD2 as a possible D gene (5 bases). Trimming shortened V by 1 base and J by 0 bases, and 7 bases separated the two germline ends. The CDR3 loop spans 15 amino acids. Germline-derived CDR1 and CDR2 are LGHDT and YNNKEL (reference sequence). CDR3 in amino acids: CASSQAGVAKNIQYF. CDR3 nucleotides: TGTGCCAGCAGCCAAGCCGGGGTAGCCAAAAACATTCAGTACTTC.

The chain employs TRBV9 and TRBJ2-1; 9 positions match TRBD1. J gave up 9 bases and V 4 bases, and 11 bases lay outside the gene matches. The CDR3 runs 15 residues. The germline V gene encodes CDR1 SGDLS and CDR2 YYNGEE. CDR3 bases: TGTGCCAGCAGCCCCCACACGGACAGGGGAGGTGAGCAGTTCTTC. Translated: CASSPHTDRGGEQFF.

The rearrangement joins TRBV24-1 to TRBJ1-5, with 8 bases fitting TRBD1. Germline V gives CDR1 KGHDR, CDR2 SFDVKD. Trimming cost V 4 bases and J 6 bases; bases outside gene matches: 7. The CDR3 extends over 15 amino acids. CDR3 loop: CATSDPGQGSQPQHF. The CDR3 DNA is TGTGCCACCAGTGACCCCGGACAGGGTAGTCAGCCCCAGCATTTT.